This T cell receptor beta chain was sequenced during a study of neoadjuvant anti-PD-1 for oral cavity cancer. This clone has only a few counts. Its antigen remains unidentified. Trimming cost V 2 bases and J 1 base, with 12 bases left between them. Germline loops: CDR1 SEHNR, CDR2 FQNEAQ (reference sequence). CDR3 length: 16 residues. Time point given: after neoadjuvant nivolumab, at surgical resection. The data were produced by immunoSEQ multiplex PCR, yet TCRdb's version contains in-frame clones alone and is incomplete. The sample lists roughly 23,000 clones; under 45% were seen once. Study-wide results and caveats: Higher pretreatment blood Treg/Th17 ratios correlated with higher pretreatment blood and lower post-treatment tumor TCRbeta clonality. TCR analyses covered only a few patients per response group. Larger post-treatment preexisting tumor clones tracked with greater tumor shrinkage.

The receptor was isolated from a person between 40 and 80 years old with oral cavity squamous cell carcinoma. The genes are TRBV7-9 and TRBJ1-5; D perhaps matches TRBD1 (6 bases). The input for sequencing was tumor tissue, taken after nivolumab (anti-PD-1) treatment. CDR3 region: CASSLSGAVSNQPQHF. The CDR3 region has the DNA TGTGCCAGCAGCTTATCAGGGGCGGTGAGCAATCAGCCCCAGCATTTT.